The entry that follows covers one T cell receptor beta chain sequence. Antigen: not known. The missing CDR3 end, 3 residues past where the read stops, is filled in from the germline J gene. TCRdb keeps only in-frame clones here, not all; method: immunoSEQ multiplex PCR. Across approximately 24,000 clones, the top ten clones capture around 4% of the sample. Related graft donors supplied nonmyeloablative bone marrow transplants, and mixed chimerism was transient. This sample is part of a study of Tregs in tolerant kidney transplant recipients. This CDR3 has 13 amino acids. The study, taken as a whole, reports: Validation in larger populations is needed because few patients were studied.

The material sequenced was CD4+ T cells from blood (PBMCs), taken 6 months after the transplant. The TCR originated in a human patient who received a combined kidney and bone marrow transplant. Some of the T cells may derive from the graft donor. The V gene is TRBV12-3 or TRBV12-4, the J gene TRBJ1-2, with D perhaps TRBD1 (6 bases). CDR3 sequence reads: CASSLAGAKGYTF. The CDR3 bases that were read are TGTGCCAGCAGTTTAGCGGGGGCGAAGGGC.